These T cell receptor beta chains were read from a single sample in a study of cytomegalovirus exposure and HLA in healthy donors. Sequenced by immunoSEQ multiplex PCR; TCRdb stores in-frame clones only, minus some. The sample lists under 150,000 clones; 79% were seen once. Sequenced: PBMCs. These receptors all come from a man aged 18 to 30 in good health and CMV-seronegative. Each CDR3 is given with its conserved first and last residue. D genes are given only for firm matches. Size is stated for part of the rows, as once, few or many counts, or as a class when the clone is expanded.

D	J	V	size	DNA	CDR3
-	TRBJ2-2	TRBV18	-	TGTGCCAGCTCACCACCGACGACAAAGCCAACCGGGGAGCTGTTTTTT	CASSPPTTKPTGELFF
-	TRBJ1-3	TRBV10-3	few	TGTGCCATCAGCCCCGCAGTGGGCGACTCTGGAAACACCATATATTTT	CAISPAVGDSGNTIYF
TRBD2	TRBJ2-5	TRBV19	once	TGTGCCAGTAGTATATCGGGGACTAGAGGGCAAGAGACCCAGTACTTC	CASSISGTRGQETQYF
-	TRBJ1-1	TRBV4-3	-	TGCGCCAGCAGCCCACGTCGGGGGGCGCATGATGACACTGAAGCTTTCTTT	CASSPRRGAHDDTEAFF
-	TRBJ1-1	TRBV7-9	-	TGTGCCAGCAGCTTAGTCGGGAACACTGAAGCTTTCTTT	CASSLVGNTEAFF
-	TRBJ2-5	TRBV7-2	-	TGTGCCAGCAGCCACACCCTCGGGAGACAAGAGACCCAGTACTTC	CASSHTLGRQETQYF
-	TRBJ2-3	TRBV6-6	-	TGTGCCAGCAGTTACGGCCAGAACACAGATACGCAGTATTTT	CASSYGQNTDTQYF
TRBD2	TRBJ2-1	TRBV2	few	TGTGCCAGCAGTGGTAGTAGCGCGGGGGACCAGTTCTTC	CASSGSSAGDQFF
-	TRBJ2-7	TRBV7-9	-	TGTGCCAGCAGCTTAGAGCGACAGATTCCTGGAGAGCAGTACTTC	CASSLERQIPGEQYF
TRBD2	TRBJ2-2	TRBV7-3	-	TGTGCCAGCAGCTCCACTAGCGGGAGAGGCGCGAACACCGGGGAGCTGTTTTTT	CASSSTSGRGANTGELFF
TRBD2	TRBJ2-1	TRBV9	-	TGTGCCAGCAGCGTAGCTAGCGGGATTTCCTACAATGAGCAGTTCTTC	CASSVASGISYNEQFF
-	TRBJ1-6	TRBV5-3	-	TGTGCCAGAAGCGTGGCCTCCGGGACACACTGTAATTTGCCCTCGGGAAATTCACCCCTCCACTTT	CARSVASGTHCNLPSGNSPLHF
-	TRBJ2-3	TRBV4-2	-	TGTGCCAGCAGCCAAGGGAGGGGGGGCGTCGATACGCAGTATTTT	CASSQGRGGVDTQYF
TRBD1	TRBJ2-5	TRBV5-5	-	TGTGCCAGCAGGGCCGGGACAGAAGAGACCCAGTACTTC	CASRAGTEETQYF
TRBD1	TRBJ1-6	TRBV18	-	TGTGCCAGCTCACCACGAGGCAGGGGGCCTTCCTATAATTCACCCCTCCACTTT	CASSPRGRGPSYNSPLHF
-	TRBJ1-5	TRBV18	-	TGTGCCAGCTCACCAGTAGCAGATAGCAATCAGCCCCAGCATTTT	CASSPVADSNQPQHF
-	TRBJ1-1	TRBV9	-	TGTGCCAGCAGCGTAGGGCCAGGGGTATATGGGAACACTGAAGCTTTCTTT	CASSVGPGVYGNTEAFF
TRBD2	TRBJ2-1	TRBV2	once	TGTGCCAGCAACGAGGGACTAGGGGAGCAGTTCTTC	CASNEGLGEQFF
TRBD2	TRBJ2-1	TRBV6-5	-	TGTGCCAGCAGTGTTAGCGGGGGGCTCTACAATGAGCAGTTCTTC	CASSVSGGLYNEQFF
-	TRBJ2-1	TRBV11-3	-	TGTGCCAGCAGCTTCCGACTGGAGAATGAGCAGTTCTTC	CASSFRLENEQFF
TRBD1	TRBJ1-4	TRBV28	once	TGTGCCAGCAGAACAGGGGGCGGGCATGAAAAACTGTTTTTT	CASRTGGGHEKLFF
-	TRBJ2-7	TRBV4-2	-	TGTGCCAGCAGCCCCCTGCCGGTGGGCTACGAGCAGTACTTC	CASSPLPVGYEQYF
TRBD2	TRBJ2-1	TRBV9	-	TGTGCCAGCAGCGTAGCCGGCAGCGGGACGGGCTCCTACAATGAGCAGTTCTTC	CASSVAGSGTGSYNEQFF
-	TRBJ2-7	TRBV5-1	-	TGCGCCAGCAGCCCAGGGGGGACAGATAGCTCCTACGAGCAGTACTTC	CASSPGGTDSSYEQYF
-	TRBJ2-5	TRBV7-3	-	TGTGCCAGCAGCTTAATGCTAGCGTCACAAGAGACCCAGTACTTC	CASSLMLASQETQYF
TRBD1	TRBJ1-4	TRBV5-1	-	TGCGCCAGCAGCTTGGTGGTCCGACAGGGAACTGAAAAACTGTTTTTT	CASSLVVRQGTEKLFF
TRBD2	TRBJ2-1	TRBV30	-	TGTGCCTGGTGGAAGGGACTAGCGGGAAATGAGCAGTTCTTC	CAWWKGLAGNEQFF
TRBD1	TRBJ1-2	TRBV11-2	-	TGTGCCAGCAGCTCCCCGGGACAGGGGAACTATGGCTACACCTTC	CASSSPGQGNYGYTF
TRBD2	TRBJ2-7	TRBV25-1	-	TGTGCCAGCGTAGCGGGAGGGGCTTACGAGCAGTACTTC	CASVAGGAYEQYF
-	TRBJ2-1	TRBV27	-	TGTGCCAGCACCACTAGTCACAATGAGCAGTTCTTC	CASTTSHNEQFF
-	TRBJ2-3	TRBV7-3	-	TGTGCCAGCAGCGGCGGGACGCCAGACACAGATACGCAGTATTTT	CASSGGTPDTDTQYF
TRBD1	TRBJ2-5	TRBV6-5	-	TGTGCCAGCAGTGAAGGAGGACAGGGGACCCAGTACTTC	CASSEGGQGTQYF
TRBD2	TRBJ2-7	TRBV28	-	TGTGCCAGCAGTTCCTCGGGACTAGCGGGATCGTACTCCTACGAGCAGTACTTC	CASSSSGLAGSYSYEQYF
-	TRBJ2-2	TRBV29-1	-	TGCAGCGGCGCAGGGGAGTGGCCCGGGGAGCTGTTTTTT	CSGAGEWPGELFF
TRBD2	TRBJ2-5	TRBV5-4	-	TGTGCCAGCAGCCCCGGGGGGGCGGAAGAGACCCAGTACTTC	CASSPGGAEETQYF
TRBD2	TRBJ2-3	TRBV5-1	-	TGCGCCAGCAGCTTGATACTAGCGGGGAAGTCAAGCACAGATACGCAGTATTTT	CASSLILAGKSSTDTQYF
-	TRBJ1-3	TRBV30	few	TGTGCCTGGAGTGTGGGAGATGGAAACACCATATATTTT	CAWSVGDGNTIYF
-	TRBJ1-5	TRBV25-1	once	TGTGCCAGCAGTGACCGGAGCAATCAGCCCCAGCATTTT	CASSDRSNQPQHF
-	TRBJ1-1	TRBV7-2	-	TGTGCCAGCAGCTTACAGGGTTTAGGGAACACTGAAGCTTTCTTT	CASSLQGLGNTEAFF
-	TRBJ2-7	TRBV30	-	TGTGCCTGGAGTCAGGGTTCACCACCCTACGAGCAGTACTTC	CAWSQGSPPYEQYF
-	TRBJ2-5	TRBV29-1	-	TGCAGCGTTGAAGCGCAAGAGACCCAGAGGTCCCAAGAGACCCAGTACTTC	CSVEAQETQRSQETQYF
TRBD2	TRBJ2-3	TRBV9	-	TGTGCCAGCAGCGGTAGCGGGGTCACAGATACGCAGTATTTT	CASSGSGVTDTQYF
-	TRBJ2-1	TRBV7-7	-	TGTGCCAGCAGCCCGAGAGGTGGCCATGAGCAGTTCTTC	CASSPRGGHEQFF
TRBD1	TRBJ2-7	TRBV4-3	-	TGCGCCAGCAGCCAACCGGGACAGGGGAACGAGCAGTACTTC	CASSQPGQGNEQYF
-	TRBJ2-3	TRBV27	-	TGTGCCAGCAGCCAGGGTACAGATACGCAGTATTTT	CASSQGTDTQYF
TRBD1	TRBJ1-1	TRBV29-1	-	TGCAGCGTCCGACAGGGGACGAACACTGAAGCTTTCTTT	CSVRQGTNTEAFF
-	TRBJ1-2	TRBV28	-	TGTGCCAGCAGTTTGGTGGGCTCTGCTAACTATGGCTACACCTTC	CASSLVGSANYGYTF
-	TRBJ2-7	TRBV9	-	TGTGCCAGCAGCGTAGGAGGGAGGGGGGATCCCTACGAGCAGTACTTC	CASSVGGRGDPYEQYF
TRBD1	TRBJ1-1	TRBV11-2	-	TGTGCCAGCAGTCGCTCCTTGGACAGGTCCACTGAAGCTTTCTTT	CASSRSLDRSTEAFF
-	TRBJ1-1	TRBV6-1	-	TGTGCCAGCAGTGAAGGGATTGGGTGGAGGACTGAAGCTTTCTTT	CASSEGIGWRTEAFF
TRBD2	TRBJ2-3	TRBV7-2	-	TGTGCCAGCAGCGGAGGACTAGCGAAAGGGGATACGCAGTATTTT	CASSGGLAKGDTQYF
-	TRBJ2-1	TRBV7-8	-	TGTGCCAGCAGCTTAGTGAAACTAGTACAAGATGAGCAGTTCTTC	CASSLVKLVQDEQFF
TRBD2	TRBJ2-1	TRBV10-2	-	TGCGCCAGCAGTGAGACTAGCGGGATAAATGAGCAGTTCTTC	CASSETSGINEQFF